The 13 T cell receptor beta chains below all came from one sample that was sequenced in a study of CD4 and CD8 cells across lung adenocarcinoma regions. A single record per CDR3 protein comes from TCRdb applying MiXCR to the PCR reads. The repertoire holds over 2,500 distinct CDR3 sequences, 35% to 55% seen once, with 40% to 55% in the top ten. The specimen sequenced was CD8+ T cells from the center of a lung tumor. These receptor sequences come from a male donor with lung adenocarcinoma. The CD4 and CD8 labels of this study may be unreliable.

In its sample, this clonotype ranks as large. DNA for the CDR3: TGTGCCAGCAATCAAGTCCCGGGGCCGCAGTATTTT. Protein product: CASNQVPGPQYF. This chain joins TRBV27 and TRBJ2-3; tentatively, D is TRBD1 or TRBD2 (5 bases each). CDR3 length equals 12 residues. Trimming stripped 7 bases from V and 10 bases from J, with 15 bases between. CDR1 is MNHEY and CDR2 is SMNVEV in the germline V gene (reference sequence).

V usage is TRBV7-2 and J usage is TRBJ2-7; perhaps TRBD2 as D (5 bases). CDR3 length: 14 amino acids. Germline lookup yields CDR1 SGHTA and CDR2 FQGNSA. Trimming shortened V by 3 bases and J by 1 base, and 10 bases separated the two germline ends. CDR3 amino acids: CASSFSTGSYEQYF. CDR3 nucleotides: TGTGCCAGCAGCTTCAGTACGGGATCCTACGAGCAGTACTTC.

Judged by abundance, this clonotype is medium-sized. V and J are TRBV25-1 and TRBJ2-3; TRBD2 is a possible D gene (6 bases). This CDR3 contains 16 residues. CDR1 and CDR2 from the germline V gene are MGHDK and SYGVNS. The ends were cut back, 0 bases at V and 4 bases at J, with 14 bases in the middle. CDR3 nucleotides: TGTGCCAGCAGTGAATATCGGGGGAGAGGGTCAGATACGCAGTATTTT. Translated, it gives CASSEYRGRGSDTQYF.

By share, this clonotype ranks as medium-sized (0.01 to 0.1%). This chain joins TRBV7-6 and TRBJ2-7, with D perhaps TRBD1 or TRBD2 (5 bases each). Trimming cost V 1 base and J 4 bases, with 23 bases left between them. The germline V gene has CDR1 SGHVS and CDR2 FNYEAQ. The CDR3 extends over 18 amino acids. The CDR3 region is CASSLDWGGASWGYEQYF. The DNA for the CDR3 is TGTGCCAGCAGCTTAGATTGGGGTGGGGCCTCCTGGGGGTACGAGCAGTACTTC.

The V and J genes are TRBV30 and TRBJ2-3; the match to TRBD2 covers 9 bases. CDR1 and CDR2 (germline): GTSNPN, SVGIG (reference sequence). The CDR3 runs to 13 residues. V was clipped by 2 bases and J by 3 bases; unmatched bases: 0. This CDR3 reads CAWSLAGTDTQYF. As DNA, the CDR3 is TGTGCCTGGAGTCTAGCGGGAACAGATACGCAGTATTTT.

The table lists this clonotype with a count of one. A much larger clone lies one base from this, so it may be a read error. This chain connects TRBV6-5 to TRBJ2-5, with D perhaps assigned TRBD1 or TRBD2 (5 bases each). V lost 0 bases and J 11 bases, leaving 13 bases between the germline ends. Germline lookup yields CDR1 MNHEY and CDR2 SVGAGI. CDR3 length equals 13 residues. CDR3 sequence reads: CASSYSGETEQYF. The CDR3 region has the DNA TGTGCCAGCAGTTACTCGGGGGAGACTGAGCAGTACTTC.

Only one count was recorded for this clonotype. The junction shows a germline mismatch at one end, possibly a read error. The chain combines TRBV6-1 with TRBJ2-2, with a possible D match to TRBD2 (5 bases). Germline loops: CDR1 MNHNS, CDR2 SASEGT. The CDR3 runs 17 residues. This CDR3 reads CASSQFPEGVGTETLYF. CDR3 sequence (DNA): TGTGCCAGCAGTCAGTTTCCCGAGGGTGTGGGCACAGAGACGCTGTATTTT.

This clonotype is labeled as medium-sized. The rearrangement uses TRBV6-1 and TRBJ1-1; possibly TRBD1 for D (5 bases). Germline V gene sequence: CDR1 MNHNS, CDR2 SASEGT. V was pared by 4 bases and J by 1 base, with 10 bases between. There are 14 residues in the CDR3. In DNA, the CDR3 is TGTGCCAGCAGTGCCCAGACAGAGAACACTGAAGCTTTCTTT. Residues: CASSAQTENTEAFF.

By its share, this clonotype is medium-sized (0.01 to 0.1%). The V and J genes are TRBV4-1 and TRBJ2-1; 8 bases are a match to TRBD2. Trimming cost V 1 base and J 2 bases; bases outside gene matches: 4. In germline, CDR1 is MGHRA, CDR2 YSYEKL. CDR3 length: 16 amino acids. The CDR3 DNA is TGCGCCAGCAGCCAAGCTTGGCGGGAGGCCTACAATGAGCAGTTCTTC. The encoded protein is CASSQAWREAYNEQFF.

The chain recombines TRBV5-1 with TRBJ2-3, with TRBD1 identical over 8 bases. V dropped 0 bases and J dropped 5; count of bases not matched to a gene: 8. Germline values: CDR1 SGHRS, CDR2 YFSETQ. CDR3 length equals 16 residues. Here the CDR3 reads CASSLETGVPQDTQYF. The CDR3 DNA is TGCGCCAGCAGCTTGGAGACAGGGGTCCCCCAAGATACGCAGTATTTT.

This clonotype is labeled medium-sized. This chain uses TRBV27 with TRBJ2-2; TRBD2 is a possible D gene (8 bases). Germline lookup yields CDR1 MNHEY and CDR2 SMNVEV (reference sequence). V was pared by 4 bases and J by 6 bases, with 15 bases between. CDR3 length: 15 residues. In nucleotides, the CDR3 is TGTGCCAGCAGTTCGTTCGGGAGGGGGCCCGGGGAGCTGTTTTTT. Translation: CASSSFGRGPGELFF.

This chain links TRBV6-5 with TRBJ2-3, with a weak D call TRBD2 (6 bases). The CDR3 contains 14 residues. The V and J ends lost 6 bases and 0 bases respectively, with 10 bases between them. Germline lookup yields CDR1 MNHEY and CDR2 SVGAGI. The CDR3 loop reads CASRGGYSTDTQYF. The CDR3 DNA is TGTGCCAGCAGGGGAGGATATAGCACAGATACGCAGTATTTT.

This clonotype was seen more than once but under ten times. The chain employs TRBV7-3 and TRBJ2-3, with D perhaps matching TRBD1 or TRBD2 (5 bases each). With 5 bases removed from V and 2 bases from J, the gap between germline ends came to 11 bases. Germline lookup yields CDR1 SGHTA and CDR2 FQGTGA. The CDR3 is 14 amino acids. CDR3 sequence reads: CASSTRDHTDTQYF. For the CDR3, the DNA is TGTGCCAGCAGCACAAGGGACCACACAGATACGCAGTATTTT.